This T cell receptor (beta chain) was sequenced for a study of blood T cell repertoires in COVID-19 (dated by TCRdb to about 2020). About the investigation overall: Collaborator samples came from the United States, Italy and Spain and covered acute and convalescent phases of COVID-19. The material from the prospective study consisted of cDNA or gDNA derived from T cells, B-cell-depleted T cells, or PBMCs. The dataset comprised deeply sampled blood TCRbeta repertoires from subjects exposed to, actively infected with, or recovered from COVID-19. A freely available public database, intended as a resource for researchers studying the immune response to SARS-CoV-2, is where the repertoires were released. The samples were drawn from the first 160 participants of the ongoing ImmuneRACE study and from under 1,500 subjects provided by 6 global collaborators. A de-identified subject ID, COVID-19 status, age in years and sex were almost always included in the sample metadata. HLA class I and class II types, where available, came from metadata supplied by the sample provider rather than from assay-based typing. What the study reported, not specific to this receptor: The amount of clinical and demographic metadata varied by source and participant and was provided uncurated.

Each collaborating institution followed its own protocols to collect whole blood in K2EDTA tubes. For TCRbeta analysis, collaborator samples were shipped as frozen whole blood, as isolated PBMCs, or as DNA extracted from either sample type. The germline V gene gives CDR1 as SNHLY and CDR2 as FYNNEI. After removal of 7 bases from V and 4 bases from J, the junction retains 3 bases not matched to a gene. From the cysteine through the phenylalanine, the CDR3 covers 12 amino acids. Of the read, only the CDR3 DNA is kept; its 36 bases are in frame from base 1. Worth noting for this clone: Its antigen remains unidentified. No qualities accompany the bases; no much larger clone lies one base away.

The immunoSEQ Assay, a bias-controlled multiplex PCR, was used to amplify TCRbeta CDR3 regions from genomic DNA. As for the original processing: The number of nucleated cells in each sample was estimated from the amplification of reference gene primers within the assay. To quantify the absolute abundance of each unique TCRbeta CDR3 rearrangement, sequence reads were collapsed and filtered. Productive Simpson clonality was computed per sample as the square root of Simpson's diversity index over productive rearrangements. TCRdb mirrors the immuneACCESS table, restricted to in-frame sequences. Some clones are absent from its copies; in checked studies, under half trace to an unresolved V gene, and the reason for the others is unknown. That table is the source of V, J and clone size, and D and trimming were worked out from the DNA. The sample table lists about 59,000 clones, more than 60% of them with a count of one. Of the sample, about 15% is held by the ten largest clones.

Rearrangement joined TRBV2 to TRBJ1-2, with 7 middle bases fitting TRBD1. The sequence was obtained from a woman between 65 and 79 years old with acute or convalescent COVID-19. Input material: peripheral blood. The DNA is TGTGCCAGCATAACAGGGGCCTATGGCTACACCTTC. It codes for CASITGAYGYTF.